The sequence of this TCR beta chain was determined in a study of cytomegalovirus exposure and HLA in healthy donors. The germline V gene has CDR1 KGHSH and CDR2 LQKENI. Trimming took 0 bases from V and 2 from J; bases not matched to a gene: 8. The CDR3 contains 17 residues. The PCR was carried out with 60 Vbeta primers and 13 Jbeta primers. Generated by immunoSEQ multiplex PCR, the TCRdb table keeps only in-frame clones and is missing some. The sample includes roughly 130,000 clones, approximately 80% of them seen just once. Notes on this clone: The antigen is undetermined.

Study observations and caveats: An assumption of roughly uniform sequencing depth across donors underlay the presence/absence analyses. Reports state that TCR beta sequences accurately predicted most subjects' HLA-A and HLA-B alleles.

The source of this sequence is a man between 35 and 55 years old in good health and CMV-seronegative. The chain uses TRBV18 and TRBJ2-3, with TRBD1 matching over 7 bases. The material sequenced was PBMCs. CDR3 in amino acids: CASSPPSWDSNTDTQYF. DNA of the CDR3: TGTGCCAGCTCACCACCGTCCTGGGACAGTAACACAGATACGCAGTATTTT.